The rows below give T cell receptor beta chains drawn from one sample of a study of T cells in Graves' hyperthyroidism and ophthalmopathy. Via MiXCR, TCRdb re-called the multiplex PCR reads, giving one row per CDR3 protein. The sample includes hundreds of thousands of distinct CDR3 sequences, roughly a sixth seen only once; the top ten take roughly 3.3%. The sample was blood. These receptors came from a woman between 35 and 50 years old with Graves' ophthalmopathy. CDR3s include the opening cysteine and the closing phenylalanine or tryptophan. The order of the fields is J gene, clone size, V gene, D gene, CDR3 length, CDR3 protein, CDR3 DNA. The D gene is left open where the match is weak. Where a row states a size, it is once, few, many or the class of an expanded clone; other rows omit it.

>TRBJ2-5|few|TRBV20-1|NA|11
CSAFRGGTQYF
TGCAGTGCCTTCCGTGGGGGGACCCAGTACTTC
>TRBJ2-6|NA|TRBV7-2|NA|15
CASSWSLAGANVLTF
TGTGCCAGCAGCTGGAGTCTGGCTGGGGCCAACGTCCTGACTTTC
>TRBJ1-5|few|TRBV6-1|NA|15
CASSPKPYSNQPQHF
TGTGCCAGCAGTCCTAAACCATATAGCAATCAGCCCCAGCATTTT
>TRBJ2-3|NA|TRBV11-2|TRBD1|16
CASSPGWGQSTDTQYF
TGTGCCAGCAGCCCAGGTTGGGGACAGAGCACAGATACGCAGTATTTT
>TRBJ2-3|NA|TRBV2|TRBD1|16
CASSARDRGWTDTQYF
TGTGCCAGCAGCGCCCGGGACAGGGGTTGGACAGATACGCAGTATTTT
>TRBJ2-5|NA|TRBV2|NA|15
CASSTEGGRWETQYF
TGTGCCAGCAGCACAGAGGGGGGGCGATGGGAGACCCAGTACTTC
>TRBJ2-1|many|TRBV12-3/TRBV12-4|NA|11
CASSFMDEQFF
TGTGCCAGCAGTTTTATGGATGAGCAGTTCTTC
>TRBJ1-4|NA|TRBV18|NA|14
CASSTRGINEKLFF
TGTGCCAGCTCGACCCGGGGCATTAATGAAAAACTGTTTTTT
>TRBJ1-2|few|TRBV7-9|NA|14
CASSLGVTGEGYTF
TGTGCCAGCAGCTTAGGGGTGACAGGAGAAGGCTACACCTTC
>TRBJ2-7|many|TRBV5-1|NA|14
CASSLGGTYYEQYF
TGCGCCAGCAGCTTGGGAGGGACTTACTACGAGCAGTACTTC
>TRBJ2-3|NA|TRBV11-3|TRBD2|19
CASSPIPRTSGGASDTQYF
TGTGCCAGCTCACCAATACCTCGGACTAGCGGGGGGGCTTCCGATACGCAGTATTTT
>TRBJ2-7|many|TRBV20-1|NA|14
CSAQNRVWSYEQYF
TGCAGTGCGCAAAACAGGGTTTGGAGTTACGAGCAGTACTTC
>TRBJ2-7|NA|TRBV11-2|TRBD2|17
CASSKGLLAGSNYERYF
TGTGCCAGCAGCAAGGGGTTGCTAGCGGGTTCGAACTACGAGCGGTACTTC
>TRBJ2-1|many|TRBV2|NA|13
CASSGRGFNEQFF
TGTGCCAGCAGTGGCCGGGGCTTCAATGAGCAGTTCTTC
>TRBJ1-1|many|TRBV6-1|NA|14
CASSEKGSDTEAFF
TGTGCCAGCAGTGAAAAGGGGTCGGACACTGAAGCTTTCTTT
>TRBJ2-3|many|TRBV3-1|TRBD2|16
CASSQTSGGLTDTQYF
TGTGCCAGCAGCCAAACTAGCGGGGGACTCACAGATACGCAGTATTTT
>TRBJ2-7|many|TRBV12-3/TRBV12-4|NA|13
CASNRDGSYEQYF
TGTGCCAGCAATCGGGACGGCTCCTACGAGCAGTACTTC
>TRBJ1-2|many|TRBV28|TRBD1|16
CASRPTGTGGMGGYTF
TGTGCCAGCAGACCAACGGGGACAGGGGGGATGGGGGGCTACACCTTC
>TRBJ2-1|NA|TRBV7-8|NA|17
CASSFTRGARVYNEQFF
TGTGCCAGCAGTTTTACCAGGGGGGCGAGGGTTTACAATGAGCAGTTCTTC
>TRBJ2-3|NA|TRBV20-1|TRBD2|14
CSARSGGITDTQYF
TGCAGTGCTAGGAGCGGGGGGATCACAGATACGCAGTATTTT
>TRBJ2-5|many|TRBV28|NA|17
CASSLGEGVGSQETQYF
TGTGCCAGCAGTTTGGGGGAAGGAGTTGGCAGCCAAGAGACCCAGTACTTC
>TRBJ1-4|many|TRBV30|NA|13
CAWSAQGFEKLFF
TGTGCCTGGAGTGCACAGGGTTTTGAAAAACTGTTTTTT
>TRBJ1-2|many|TRBV7-2|NA|14
CASSKALNDYGYTF
TGTGCCAGCAGCAAAGCTCTGAACGACTATGGCTACACCTTC
>TRBJ2-1|many|TRBV11-2|NA|15
CASSLGGTGDNEQFF
TGTGCCAGCAGCTTAGGCGGGACTGGGGACAATGAGCAGTTCTTC
>TRBJ2-7|many|TRBV27|NA|13
CASSLSRVDEQYF
TGTGCCAGCAGTTTATCGCGTGTGGACGAGCAGTACTTC
>TRBJ2-1|NA|TRBV6-2/TRBV6-3|NA|17
CASSSQSGQRSYNEQFF
TGTGCCAGCAGTTCCCAATCCGGACAGCGCTCCTACAATGAGCAGTTCTTC
>TRBJ2-3|many|TRBV2|TRBD1|15
CASSPDRGPTDTQYF
TGTGCCAGCAGTCCGGACAGGGGGCCCACAGATACGCAGTATTTT
>TRBJ1-2|many|TRBV2|NA|13
CASSEMGLAGYTF
TGTGCCAGCAGTGAAATGGGGTTAGCTGGCTACACCTTC
>TRBJ1-2|few|TRBV30|NA|14
CAWSTKSGDYGYTF
TGTGCCTGGAGTACGAAGTCGGGTGACTATGGCTACACCTTC
>TRBJ2-1|NA|TRBV19|NA|16
CASSIGGPSSYNEQFF
TGTGCCAGTAGTATCGGGGGGCCGAGCTCCTACAATGAGCAGTTCTTC
>TRBJ2-1|few|TRBV20-1|TRBD2|16
CSARGGAGGPFNEQFF
TGCAGTGCTAGGGGGGGAGCGGGAGGGCCGTTCAATGAGCAGTTCTTC
>TRBJ2-5|NA|TRBV19|NA|16
CASSPPRSNYQETQYF
TGTGCCAGTAGTCCCCCCCGTTCGAACTACCAAGAGACCCAGTACTTC
>TRBJ1-6|many|TRBV12-3/TRBV12-4|NA|12
CASSLFNSPLHF
TGTGCCAGCAGTTTATTTAATTCACCCCTCCACTTT
>TRBJ2-5|once|TRBV27|NA|15
CASRSWGEAGETQYF
TGTGCCAGCAGATCCTGGGGGGAGGCTGGGGAGACCCAGTACTTC
>TRBJ2-5|NA|TRBV20-1|TRBD1|15
CSARGGDSRKETQYF
TGCAGTGCTAGAGGAGGGGACAGTCGTAAGGAGACCCAGTACTTC
>TRBJ2-5|many|TRBV7-3|NA|14
CASSPAGLKETQYF
TGTGCCAGCAGCCCGGCGGGGCTCAAAGAGACCCAGTACTTC
>TRBJ2-1|NA|TRBV9|NA|16
CASSSWGGGPYNEQFF
TGTGCCAGCAGCTCCTGGGGGGGGGGGCCCTACAATGAGCAGTTCTTC
>TRBJ2-5|many|TRBV20-1|TRBD1|13
CSAGTDRVETQYF
TGCAGTGCTGGAACCGACAGGGTGGAGACCCAGTACTTC
>TRBJ1-1|NA|TRBV2|NA|15
CASSDQGLVSAEAFF
TGTGCCAGCAGTGATCAGGGTCTAGTGTCTGCTGAAGCTTTCTTT
>TRBJ2-3|NA|TRBV18|NA|15
CASSPSQGGTDTQYF
TGTGCCAGCTCACCTTCCCAGGGCGGGACAGATACGCAGTATTTT
>TRBJ2-3|few|TRBV12-3/TRBV12-4|NA|14
CASSFSRNPYTQYF
TGTGCCAGCAGTTTCTCACGGAACCCCTATACGCAGTATTTT